This passage covers 10 T cell receptor beta chains from one sample sequenced in a study of OX40 agonist ivuxolimab in advanced cancers. The method behind the library was the immunoSEQ multiplex PCR assay. Here the immuneACCESS table is served through TCRdb, limited to in-frame sequences with V and J called. Missing clones are a known gap in these copies; in checked studies unresolved V genes cover under half, and the rest lacks a known reason. The sample table shows some 100,000 clones, and around 80% are seen once. The ten largest clones take up 1.1% of the sample. The input for sequencing was CD4+ or CD8+ T cells sorted from blood, taken in a trial of the OX40 agonist ivuxolimab. The receptors derive from an adult with an advanced solid tumor such as melanoma, head and neck, liver or kidney cancer.

The CDR3 here is CASSLETGGKNEKLFF. The CDR3 nucleotides read TGTGCCAGCAGCTTAGAGACAGGGGGCAAGAATGAAAAACTGTTTTTT. The rearrangement uses TRBV11-2 and TRBJ1-4; 10 nucleotides match TRBD1. V lost 0 bases and J lost 5; bases outside the gene matches: 3. The germline V gene encodes CDR1 SGHAT and CDR2 FQNNGV. This CDR3 has 16 residues.

This chain links TRBV19 with TRBJ2-3, with unresolved D. Looked up from germline, CDR1 is LNHDA and CDR2 is SQIVND (reference sequence). V gave up 1 base and J gave up 2 bases, with 10 bases separating them. CDR3 size: 15 residues. This CDR3 reads CASSIGGSPTDTQYF. The CDR3 bases are TGTGCCAGTAGTATAGGTGGCTCCCCCACAGATACGCAGTATTTT.

The chain is built from TRBV28 and TRBJ2-2, with a tentative D call TRBD2 (6 bases). Between the trimmed V and J ends, which lost 6 bases and 0 bases, there was a span of 8 bases. The germline V gene encodes CDR1 MDHEN and CDR2 SYDVKM. The CDR3 has 14 amino acids. CDR3 coding DNA: TGTGCCAGCAGGGAGGGTTCGAACACCGGGGAGCTGTTTTTT. It translates to CASREGSNTGELFF.

This clone appeared a few times. Written as DNA, the CDR3 is TGTGCCAGCACCGACAGGTCCTACAATGAGCAGTTCTTC. Its translation is CASTDRSYNEQFF. J is TRBJ2-1 and V is TRBV5-4; D may be TRBD1 (6 bases). CDR1 and CDR2 from the germline V gene are SGHNT and YYREEE (reference sequence). Trimming pared 6 bases from V and 1 base from J, leaving 8 bases between. The CDR3 covers 13 residues.

The chain combines TRBV11-2 with TRBJ2-2; 7 bases are shared with TRBD1. The length of the CDR3 is 15 residues. V lost 5 bases, J lost 3 bases, and 6 bases stayed unmatched. CDR1 is SGHAT and CDR2 is FQNNGV in the germline V gene. CDR3 sequence reads: CASSPGQVDTGELFF. In nucleotides, the CDR3 is TGTGCCAGCAGCCCTGGACAGGTAGACACCGGGGAGCTGTTTTTT. The full variable domain, completed using reference TRBV11-2 and TRBJ2-2, is EAGVAQSPRYKIIEKRQSVAFWCNPISGHATLYWYQQILGQGPKLLIQFQNNGVVDDSQLPKDRFSAERLKGVDSTLKIQPAKLEDSAVYLCASSPGQVDTGELFFGEGSRLTVL.

The chain carries TRBV5-1 and TRBJ2-7; D may be TRBD2 (5 bases). Germline values: CDR1 SGHRS, CDR2 YFSETQ. Trimming took 0 bases from V and 1 from J, leaving 8 bases between them. The CDR3 loop spans 14 amino acids. DNA for the CDR3: TGCGCCAGCAGCTTGGACGGCGGGTCCTACGAGCAGTACGTC. Amino acids: CASSLDGGSYEQYV.

The chain recombines TRBV7-3 with TRBJ2-3, with 10 bases fitting TRBD2. The CDR3 covers 16 residues. The V and J ends lost 6 bases and 0 bases, in that order; junction bases with no gene match: 6. CDR1 and CDR2 from the germline V gene are SGHTA and FQGTGA. The CDR3 here is CASREGTSASTDTQYF. CDR3 bases: TGTGCCAGCAGGGAGGGGACTAGCGCTAGCACAGATACGCAGTATTTT.

The CDR3 coding sequence is TGTGCCAGCAGTTCGAGGGCTACAAATCAGCCCCAGCATTTT. It yields the protein CASSSRATNQPQHF. The chain combines TRBV27 with TRBJ1-5; D gene unclear. CDR3 length equals 14 residues. Germline CDR1 reads MNHEY; CDR2 reads SMNVEV (reference sequence). The V end was cut by 4 bases, the J end by 4 bases, with 11 bases between.

This chain connects TRBV7-2 to TRBJ2-7; D could derive from TRBD1 or TRBD2 (6 bases each). The germline gives CDR1 SGHTA, CDR2 FQGNSA. The CDR3 contains 17 residues. V lost 4 bases and J 4 bases, leaving 23 bases between the germline ends. The CDR3 region is CASSSFSKQGGRYEQYF. In DNA form, the CDR3 reads TGTGCCAGCAGCTCCTTCTCGAAACAGGGAGGTCGGTACGAGCAGTACTTC.

The V call is TRBV6-1, the J call TRBJ2-5; 7 positions match TRBD2. V lost 8 bases, J lost 1 base, and 10 bases stayed unmatched. The V gene's germline CDR1 is MNHNS and CDR2 SASEGT. This CDR3 is 15 amino acids long. The CDR3 protein is CASRPLGGTQETQYF. The CDR3, as DNA: TGTGCCAGCCGGCCCCTCGGGGGGACCCAAGAGACCCAGTACTTC.